This entry concerns a single TCR beta chain. This clone's antigen is unknown. Qualities for individual bases were not recorded, and no much larger clone is one base off. The collaborating institutions used their own protocols to collect whole blood in K2EDTA tubes. Collaborator samples were shipped for TCRbeta analysis as frozen whole blood, isolated PBMCs, or DNA extracted from either sample type. The source of the sample is a study of blood T cell repertoires in COVID-19 (dated by TCRdb to about 2020). Study-wide context: Samples from collaborators originated in the United States, Italy and Spain and spanned both the acute and convalescent phases of COVID-19. The material from the prospective study consisted of cDNA or gDNA derived from T cells, B-cell-depleted T cells, or PBMCs. The dataset comprised deeply sampled blood TCRbeta repertoires from subjects exposed to, actively infected with, or recovered from COVID-19. The repertoires were released in a freely available public database intended as a resource for research on the immune response to SARS-CoV-2. The samples were drawn from two sources: the first 160 participants of the ongoing ImmuneRACE study, and 1,254 subjects contributed by 6 global collaborators. A de-identified subject ID, COVID-19 status, age in years and sex were almost always included in the sample metadata. HLA class I and class II types, where available, came from metadata supplied by the sample provider rather than from assay-based typing. Results the study describes overall, beyond this receptor: Clinical and demographic metadata were provided uncurated, with the amount varying by source and participant.

From V the trimming removes 3 bases and from J it removes 4 bases, while the gene matches leave 6 bases of the junction unaccounted for. CDR1 and CDR2, per the germline V gene, are MNHNS and SASEGT. Spanning cysteine to phenylalanine, the CDR3 consists of 16 amino acids. The DNA shown is the 48-base CDR3, in frame from base 1. The immunoSEQ Assay, a bias-controlled multiplex PCR, was used to amplify TCRbeta CDR3 regions from genomic DNA. The authors processed their data as follows. Nucleated cell counts per sample were estimated from amplification of reference gene primers within the assay. To quantify the absolute abundance of each unique TCRbeta CDR3 rearrangement, sequence reads were collapsed and filtered. For each sample, productive Simpson clonality was calculated by taking the square root of Simpson's diversity index across productive rearrangements. What TCRdb holds here is the immuneACCESS table cut down to in-frame rearrangements. Part of the clones is not present; checked against another copy, under half of the missing clones reflect an unresolved V gene, and the others are unexplained. That table furnishes V, J and clone size, whereas the DNA furnished D and trimming. For this sample there are about 100,000 clones; 80% appear just once. The top ten hold 9.5% to 13% of the sample.

The rearrangement joined TRBV6-1 to TRBJ2-1; 10 bases in the junction line up with TRBD2. This receptor was identified in a woman between 65 and 79 years old with acute or convalescent COVID-19. The sequenced sample was peripheral blood. The sequenced DNA is TGTGCCAGCAGTGACCGACTAGCGGGCACTTACAATGAGCAGTTCTTC. Its amino acids are CASSDRLAGTYNEQFF.